This entry describes one T cell receptor beta chain. This record belongs to a study of cytomegalovirus exposure and HLA in healthy donors. Across the whole study: Of all 400 or so donors who were genotyped, roughly 81% belonged to the Caucasian-associated ancestry cluster.

The CDR3 totals 15 residues. Trimming cost V 7 bases and J 4 bases, with 17 bases left between them. The germline gives CDR1 MNHNS, CDR2 SASEGT. The PCR was carried out with 60 Vbeta primers and 13 Jbeta primers. Sequenced by immunoSEQ multiplex PCR; TCRdb stores in-frame clones only, minus some. The sample contains 130,000 or so clones, more than 60% of which appear only once. Healthy bone marrow donors formed the donor group. The TCR sequence derives from a man aged 18-30 years in good health and CMV-seronegative. The V call is TRBV6-1, the J call TRBJ1-5; D is uncertain. Specimen: PBMCs. DNA for the CDR3: TGTGCCAGCACCCGAAGGTCGGGGTCTAATCAGCCCCAGCATTTT. This translates into CASTRRSGSNQPQHF.